Described below is a single T cell receptor (beta chain) sequence and its context. Data came from immunoSEQ multiplex PCR; TCRdb stores just in-frame clones and leaves some out. The sample consists of 200,000 or so clones, approximately 89% of them appearing once. The sample is drawn from a study of blood T cell repertoires in COVID-19. Germline V gene data show CDR1 as SGDLS and CDR2 as YYNGEE. Unmatched junction bases numbered 6, after V lost 3 bases and J lost 7 bases. The CDR3 is made up of 14 amino acids. The source material was PBMCs or T cells enriched from blood (not recorded which). The receptor was derived from a middle-aged woman with acute COVID-19. This sequence joins TRBV9 and TRBJ2-1, with 8 positions matching TRBD1. CDR3 sequence: CASSAGTGFNEQFF. CDR3 DNA: TGTGCCAGCAGCGCCGGGACAGGATTTAATGAGCAGTTCTTC.